The next 7 T cell receptor beta chains were all read from a single sample in a study of blood T cell repertoires in COVID-19. Profiled with immunoSEQ multiplex PCR; TCRdb holds only in-frame clones, not every one. The sample lists fewer than 350,000 clones, approximately 81% seen once, with 1.5% to 2% in the top ten. The sequencing sample was made of PBMCs or T cells enriched from blood (not recorded which). The receptors here all came from a woman aged 25 to 39 who had been exposed to COVID-19.

The chain employs TRBV19 and TRBJ1-2; D unclear. Germline values: CDR1 LNHDA, CDR2 SQIVND (reference sequence). Trimming removed 2 bases from V and 7 bases from J, with 11 bases in between. This CDR3 comprises 13 residues. CDR3 loop: CASSISRESGYTF. The CDR3 bases are TGTGCCAGTAGTATATCTAGGGAGTCTGGCTACACCTTC.

The rearrangement uses TRBV18 and TRBJ1-3; D gene uncertain. This CDR3 region has 12 residues. Germline-derived CDR1 and CDR2 are KGHSH and LQKENI. Trimming shortened V by 5 bases and J by 4 bases, and 6 bases separated the two germline ends. The chain's CDR3 is CASSIKGNTIYF. CDR3 nucleotides: TGTGCCAGCTCAATTAAAGGAAACACCATATATTTT.

V usage is TRBV27 and J usage is TRBJ2-1; 13 bases agree with TRBD2. With V trimmed by 2 bases and J by 7 bases, 2 bases remained unmatched. The CDR3 covers 15 residues. Germline CDR1 and CDR2: MNHEY and SMNVEV (reference sequence). The CDR3 nucleotides are TGTGCCAGCAGTTTAGGACTAGCGGGAGTTAATGAGCAGTTCTTC. The encoded protein is CASSLGLAGVNEQFF.

The chain carries TRBV11-1 and TRBJ1-5; D not certain. Germline CDR1 reads SGHAT; CDR2 reads FQDESV (reference sequence). This CDR3 is 13 amino acids long. Trimming shortened V by 1 base and J by 5 bases, and 6 bases separated the two germline ends. DNA of the CDR3: TGTGCCAGCAGCTTAGACAGTTATCAGCCCCAGCATTTT. Translated: CASSLDSYQPQHF.

V is TRBV12-5 and J is TRBJ1-2, with D possibly TRBD1 on 5 matching bases. Germline V gene data show CDR1 as LGHNT and CDR2 as FRNRAP. CDR3 length: 13 residues. V lost 5 bases, J lost 8 bases, and 15 bases lay in between. CDR3 in amino acids: CASGPSGLLGYTF. The CDR3 DNA is TGTGCTAGTGGTCCTTCAGGGTTGCTCGGCTACACCTTC. The entire variable domain, with the rest obtained from reference TRBV12-5 and TRBJ1-2, is as follows: DARVTQTPRHKVTEMGQEVTMRCQPILGHNTVFWYRQTMMQGLELLAYFRNRAPLDDSGMPKDRFSAEMPDATLATLKIQPSEPRDSAVYFCASGPSGLLGYTFGSGTRLTVV.

The chain has TRBV7-9 and TRBJ1-5, with D perhaps matching TRBD1 (6 bases). V gave up 5 bases and J gave up 7 bases, with 15 bases separating them. This CDR3 region has 14 residues. Germline V gene sequence: CDR1 SEHNR, CDR2 FQNEAQ (reference sequence). The CDR3 sequence is CASSRGLGLQPQHF. The CDR3 coding sequence is TGTGCCAGCAGCAGGGGGTTGGGGCTGCAGCCCCAGCATTTT. The full variable domain, completed using reference TRBV7-9 and TRBJ1-5, is DTGVSQNPRHKITKRGQNVTFRCDPISEHNRLYWYRQTLGQGPEFLTYFQNEAQLEKSRLLSDRFSAERPKGSFSTLEIQRTEQGDSAMYLCASSRGLGLQPQHFGDGTRLSIL.

This clone has more than one count but fewer than ten. V usage is TRBV3-1 (or the pseudogene TRBV3-2) and J usage is TRBJ2-1, with D hard to call. The CDR3 has 13 amino acids. V lost 4 bases and J 0 bases, leaving 4 bases between the germline ends. Germline V gene lookup returns CDR1 LGHDT and CDR2 YNNKEL (reference sequence). Here the CDR3 DNA reads TGTGCCAGCAGCCTTAGCTCCTACAATGAGCAGTTCTTC. As protein: CASSLSSYNEQFF.